This entry lists 18 T cell receptor beta chains sequenced from one sample in a study of radiation and T cells in renal cell carcinoma. Time point described: blood 2 weeks post-SBRT. The treatment here: 15 Gy SBRT to primary tumor, nephrectomy 4 weeks later. The table came from immunoSEQ multiplex PCR; TCRdb's copy has only in-frame clones and leaves some out. The data show 100,000 to 150,000 clones, around 81% seen once. The sample consisted of blood, taken from a patient whose treatment included radiotherapy and nephrectomy. Receptors originate from a man aged 50-59 years with renal cell carcinoma.

The V and J genes are TRBV30 and TRBJ1-2, with TRBD1 as a possible D gene (6 bases). The CDR3 has 14 amino acids. Germline CDR1 and CDR2: GTSNPN and SVGIG (reference sequence). Trimming pared 4 bases from V and 5 bases from J, leaving 17 bases between. This CDR3 reads CAWNQDRRLYGYTF. The CDR3 DNA follows: TGTGCCTGGAATCAGGACAGAAGATTATATGGCTACACCTTC.

This clone has just a few counts. The chain recombines TRBV11-3 with TRBJ1-1; D is undetermined. Germline CDR1 and CDR2: SGHNT and YENEEA. V lost 8 bases to trimming and J lost 4 bases, with 14 bases between them. The length of the CDR3 is 13 residues. CDR3 sequence (DNA): TGTGCCAGCGCACTTCGGGGAGGCACTGAAGCTTTCTTT. Translation: CASALRGGTEAFF.

The count of this clone is one. The chain employs TRBV27 and TRBJ2-3; 9 bases are shared with TRBD2. With 5 bases clipped from V and 4 bases from J, the junction kept 7 bases outside the gene matches. This CDR3 spans 15 amino acids. Germline CDR1 reads MNHEY; CDR2 reads SMNVEV (reference sequence). CDR3 coding DNA: TGTGCCAGCAGTAACCGCGGGAGGGGGGCAGATACGCAGTATTTT. Protein product: CASSNRGRGADTQYF.

Many counts were recorded for this clone. V and J are TRBV18 and TRBJ1-2; D may be TRBD1 (5 bases). Germline CDR1 and CDR2: KGHSH and LQKENI. The V gene lost 4 bases and the J gene lost 4 bases, with 13 bases spanning the gap. The CDR3 contains 14 residues. The CDR3 here is CASSLAAGTYGYTF. The CDR3, as DNA: TGTGCCAGCTCACTTGCGGCAGGGACCTATGGCTACACCTTC. The variable domain in full, with the rest retrieved from reference TRBV18 and TRBJ1-2, is NAGVMQNPRHLVRRRGQEARLRCSPMKGHSHVYWYRQLPEEGLKFMVYLQKENIIDESGMPKERFSAEFPKEGPSILRIQQVVRGDSAAYFCASSLAAGTYGYTFGSGTRLTVV.

This chain joins TRBV4-3 and TRBJ1-1; 8 nucleotides line up with TRBD1. Germline CDR1 LGHNA, CDR2 YSLEER. The CDR3 spans 15 residues. V lost 0 bases and J lost 10; bases outside the gene matches: 10. CDR3 protein: CASSQEVGQGATAFF. As DNA, the CDR3 is TGCGCCAGCAGCCAAGAAGTAGGGCAGGGGGCGACAGCTTTCTTT.

The chain has TRBV19 and TRBJ1-1; D unclear. Trimming removed 3 bases from V and 3 bases from J, with 8 bases in between. This CDR3 has 13 amino acids. Germline CDR1 reads LNHDA; CDR2 reads SQIVND (reference sequence). The CDR3 region has the DNA TGTGCCAGTAGTATGAAGGGAGACACTGAAGCTTTCTTT. Protein: CASSMKGDTEAFF.

The V and J genes are TRBV10-3 and TRBJ2-7, with TRBD1 identical over 7 bases. V dropped 1 base and J dropped 3; count of bases not matched to a gene: 3. Germline CDR1 is ENHRY and CDR2 is SYGVKD. The CDR3 runs to 14 residues. The chain's CDR3 is CAISEWDRLYEQYF. The CDR3 coding sequence is TGTGCCATCAGTGAGTGGGACAGACTCTACGAGCAGTACTTC.

This chain joins TRBV9 and TRBJ2-1, with 10 bases matching TRBD2. V shed 4 bases and J 4 bases; nucleotides not matched to a gene: 8. Germline loops: CDR1 SGDLS, CDR2 YYNGEE. The CDR3 is 16 residues long. Here the CDR3 reads CASSTLTSGVYNEQFF. CDR3 coding DNA: TGTGCCAGCAGCACTCTTACTAGCGGGGTATACAATGAGCAGTTCTTC.

The CDR3 nucleotides are TGCGCCAGCAGTGAGTCTCCCCAGCAAGAGACCCAGTACTTC. Its protein is CASSESPQQETQYF. The chain uses TRBV10-1 and TRBJ2-5, with unresolved D. The CDR3 covers 14 residues. Trimming removed 0 bases from V and 2 bases from J, with 7 bases in between. The V gene's germline CDR1 is WNHNN and CDR2 SYGVQD (reference sequence).

CDR3 residues: CSTLSGYGYTF. DNA for the CDR3: TGCAGTACCCTGAGCGGGTATGGCTACACCTTC. The chain couples TRBV20-1 to TRBJ1-2; the D is unclear. This CDR3 has 11 residues. Germline V CDR1 and CDR2: DFQATT, SNEGSKA (reference sequence). The V gene lost 8 bases and the J gene lost 5 bases, with 12 bases spanning the gap.

The gene calls are TRBV28 and TRBJ1-3; 7 bases agree with TRBD1. The V segment lost 10 bases and the J segment 5 bases; nucleotides outside the gene matches: 5. This CDR3 has 12 residues. The V gene's germline CDR1 is MDHEN and CDR2 SYDVKM. As DNA, the CDR3 is TGTGCCACCAGGACAGGAAGAAACACCATATATTTT. Protein sequence: CATRTGRNTIYF.

The chain joins TRBV15 to TRBJ1-2, with D perhaps TRBD1 (5 bases). Germline loops: CDR1 LNHNV, CDR2 YYDKDF (reference sequence). V shed 0 bases and J shed 1 base, with 12 bases lying between them. The CDR3 sequence is 16 residues long. CDR3 region: CATSRDRGDSNYGYTF. In nucleotides, the CDR3 is TGTGCCACCAGCAGAGATCGAGGAGACAGTAACTATGGCTACACCTTC.

This clone has just a few counts. The rearrangement joins TRBV11-2 to TRBJ1-2; no clear D gene. Trimming cost V 5 bases and J 4 bases, with 14 bases left between them. This CDR3 has 14 amino acids. Germline V gene sequence: CDR1 SGHAT, CDR2 FQNNGV. The CDR3 region is CASSKGNYAYGYTF. CDR3 in DNA: TGTGCCAGCAGCAAGGGTAACTATGCCTATGGCTACACCTTC. The complete variable domain, with remaining parts taken from reference TRBV11-2 and TRBJ1-2, reads EAGVAQSPRYKIIEKRQSVAFWCNPISGHATLYWYQQILGQGPKLLIQFQNNGVVDDSQLPKDRFSAERLKGVDSTLKIQPAKLEDSAVYLCASSKGNYAYGYTFGSGTRLTVV.

The chain employs TRBV19 and TRBJ2-5, with 8 nucleotides matching TRBD1. Trimming took 7 bases from V and 5 from J; bases not matched to a gene: 9. The CDR3 contains 14 residues. Looked up from germline, CDR1 is LNHDA and CDR2 is SQIVND (reference sequence). CDR3 protein: CASTDRGARETQYF. The CDR3 DNA follows: TGTGCCAGTACCGACAGGGGAGCTCGGGAGACCCAGTACTTC.

The chain is built from TRBV5-6 and TRBJ2-2; no reliable D call. The CDR3 is 15 amino acids. Germline V gene sequence: CDR1 SGHDT, CDR2 YYEEEE. Trimming removed 2 bases from V and 5 bases from J, with 13 bases in between. The chain's CDR3 is CASSFFMVGTGELFF. The CDR3 coding sequence is TGTGCCAGCAGCTTCTTTATGGTCGGGACCGGGGAGCTGTTTTTT. Full variable domain (missing parts from reference TRBV5-6 and TRBJ2-2): DAGVTQSPTHLIKTRGQQVTLRCSPKSGHDTVSWYQQALGQGPQFIFQYYEEEERQRGNFPDRFSGHQFPNYSSELNVNALLLGDSALYLCASSFFMVGTGELFFGEGSRLTVL.

This clone has only a few counts. The V gene is TRBV4-3, the J gene TRBJ1-3; tentatively, D is TRBD1 (6 bases). V gave up 3 bases and J gave up 0 bases, with 9 bases separating them. There are 15 residues in the CDR3. Germline assignment: CDR1 LGHNA and CDR2 YSLEER. In nucleotides, the CDR3 is TGCGCCAGCAGCCAGCGGACAGTCTCTGGAAACACCATATATTTT. It is translated as CASSQRTVSGNTIYF.

V gene TRBV7-9 combines with J gene TRBJ1-5; 7 bases map to TRBD1. The CDR3 sequence is 14 residues long. The germline V gene has CDR1 SEHNR and CDR2 FQNEAQ (reference sequence). Unmatched junction bases numbered 6, after V lost 5 bases and J lost 5 bases. The CDR3 DNA reads as TGTGCCAGCAGCCAAGGGACAGAGCATCAGCCCCAGCATTTT. Translating it yields CASSQGTEHQPQHF.

This CDR3 is CATGSGQAYGYTF. In DNA form, the CDR3 reads TGTGCCACCGGAAGTGGACAGGCCTATGGCTACACCTTC. This chain uses TRBV18 with TRBJ1-2; 7 bases map to TRBD1. The germline gives CDR1 KGHSH, CDR2 LQKENI. The CDR3 loop spans 13 amino acids. V shed 10 bases and J 4 bases; nucleotides not matched to a gene: 9. The complete variable domain, with remaining parts taken from reference TRBV18 and TRBJ1-2, reads NAGVMQNPRHLVRRRGQEARLRCSPMKGHSHVYWYRQLPEEGLKFMVYLQKENIIDESGMPKERFSAEFPKEGPSILRIQQVVRGDSAAYFCATGSGQAYGYTFGSGTRLTVV.